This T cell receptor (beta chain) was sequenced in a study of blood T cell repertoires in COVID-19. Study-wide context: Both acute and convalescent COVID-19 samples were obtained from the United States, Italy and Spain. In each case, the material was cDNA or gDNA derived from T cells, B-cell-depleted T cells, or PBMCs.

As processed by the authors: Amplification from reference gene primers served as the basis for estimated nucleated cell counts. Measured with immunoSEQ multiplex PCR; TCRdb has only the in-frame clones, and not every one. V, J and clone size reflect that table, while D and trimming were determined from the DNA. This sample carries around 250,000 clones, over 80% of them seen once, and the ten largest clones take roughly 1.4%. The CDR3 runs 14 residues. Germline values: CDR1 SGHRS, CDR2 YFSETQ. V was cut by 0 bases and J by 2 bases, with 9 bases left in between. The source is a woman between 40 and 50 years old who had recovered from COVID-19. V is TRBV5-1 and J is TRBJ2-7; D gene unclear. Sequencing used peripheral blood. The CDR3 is CASSLASTTYEQYF. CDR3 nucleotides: TGCGCCAGCAGCTTGGCATCGACAACCTACGAGCAGTACTTC.